This passage covers 16 T cell receptor beta chains from one sample sequenced in a study of cytomegalovirus exposure and HLA in healthy donors. PCR amplification relied on 60 Vbeta primers (plus 13 Jbeta primers). Sequenced by immunoSEQ multiplex PCR; TCRdb stores in-frame clones only, minus some. This table has around 92,000 clones, 60% to 85% appearing once. The sequencing sample was made of PBMCs. The receptors derive from a man between 60 and 75 years old in good health and CMV-seropositive.

As to this clone: One end of the junction varies from germline; a read error may be responsible. The J gene is TRBJ2-7, the V gene TRBV4-1; 8 bases are shared with TRBD2. The CDR3 has 14 amino acids. CDR1 is MGHRA and CDR2 is YSYEKL in the germline V gene. CDR3 amino acids: CATSQGSGAYEQYF. The DNA for the CDR3 is TGCGCCACCAGCCAAGGTAGCGGGGCCTACGAGCAGTACTTC.

The rearrangement uses TRBV18 and TRBJ1-2, with 9 bases fitting TRBD1. J lost 6 bases, V lost 5 bases, and 13 bases had no gene match. Germline V gene sequence: CDR1 KGHSH, CDR2 LQKENI. The CDR3 covers 16 residues. CDR3 DNA: TGTGCCAGCTCAAGAGATCCGGGACAGGGTATAGATGGCTACACCTTC. It yields the protein CASSRDPGQGIDGYTF. The full variable domain, with the rest looked up from reference TRBV18 and TRBJ1-2, is NAGVMQNPRHLVRRRGQEARLRCSPMKGHSHVYWYRQLPEEGLKFMVYLQKENIIDESGMPKERFSAEFPKEGPSILRIQQVVRGDSAAYFCASSRDPGQGIDGYTFGSGTRLTVV.

V gene TRBV5-5 combines with J gene TRBJ1-4, with 8 bases aligning to TRBD1. Trimming took 1 base from V and 6 from J; bases not matched to a gene: 8. Germline V gives CDR1 SGHKS, CDR2 YYEKEE (reference sequence). The CDR3 covers 16 residues. CDR3 coding DNA: TGTGCCAGCAGCTTGATCCAGGGGGCAAGGGATGAAAAACTGTTTTTT. Protein product: CASSLIQGARDEKLFF. Using reference TRBV5-5 and TRBJ1-4 for the parts outside the CDR3, the full variable domain is DAGVTQSPTHLIKTRGQQVTLRCSPISGHKSVSWYQQVLGQGPQFIFQYYEKEERGRGNFPDRFSARQFPNYSSELNVNALLLGDSALYLCASSLIQGARDEKLFFGSGTQLSVL.

The chain is built from TRBV6-5 and TRBJ1-6; 9 nucleotides agree with TRBD1. CDR1 and CDR2 from the germline V gene are MNHEY and SVGAGI. This CDR3 has 13 amino acids. V lost 6 bases to trimming and J lost 9 bases; unmatched junction nucleotides: 3. The CDR3 bases are TGTGCCAGCAGCCGGGACAGGGTTTCACCCCTCCACTTT. Translated, it gives CASSRDRVSPLHF.

This clone was observed a handful of times. The J gene is TRBJ1-4, the V gene TRBV28, with TRBD1 matching 10 bases. V was clipped by 5 bases and J by 7 bases; unmatched bases: 4. CDR1 MDHEN and CDR2 SYDVKM come from the germline V gene. There are 14 residues in the CDR3. The CDR3 sequence: CASSRTGGGEKLFF. The CDR3 DNA is TGTGCCAGCAGTCGGACAGGGGGAGGTGAAAAACTGTTTTTT.

CDR3: CASTDSQETQYF. CDR3 bases: TGTGCCAGCACCGACAGCCAAGAGACCCAGTACTTC. The chain is built from TRBV6-6 and TRBJ2-5; a weak D match, TRBD1 (5 bases). The CDR3 has 12 residues. V was trimmed by 7 bases and J by 1 base, leaving 7 bases between them. Germline V CDR1 and CDR2: MNHNY, SVGAGI (reference sequence).

The chain is built from TRBV12-5 and TRBJ2-2; 9 bases agree with TRBD1. The CDR3 totals 16 residues. Germline CDR1 and CDR2: LGHNT and FRNRAP. The V and J ends lost 3 bases and 5 bases, in that order; junction bases with no gene match: 7. This CDR3 is CASGLSTGTGTGELFF. CDR3 nucleotide sequence: TGTGCTAGTGGTTTATCCACCGGGACAGGGACCGGGGAGCTGTTTTTT.

This clone was found a few times. V and J are TRBV4-3 and TRBJ2-3; D unresolved. Germline CDR1 LGHNA, CDR2 YSLEER. The CDR3 has 13 amino acids. V lost 4 bases and J 0 bases, leaving 5 bases between the germline ends. This chain's CDR3 is CASSPPSTDTQYF. The DNA for the CDR3 is TGCGCCAGCAGCCCCCCTAGCACAGATACGCAGTATTTT.

As concerns this clone: Sequence at one end of the junction differs from germline and may be a read error. The CDR3 region has the DNA TGTTCCAGCAGCTCCGGGAAGGGGCCCCAGCATTTT. It yields the protein CSSSSGKGPQHF. This sequence joins TRBV7-9 and TRBJ1-5; D unresolved. The germline CDR1 and CDR2 sequences are SEHNR and FQNEAQ (reference sequence). This CDR3 is 12 amino acids long.

This chain links TRBV12-5 with TRBJ2-4; 13 bases match TRBD2. J lost 7 bases, V lost 7 bases, and 4 bases had no gene match. The CDR3 consists of 14 residues. Germline CDR1 LGHNT, CDR2 FRNRAP. This CDR3 reads CASAQGLAGNIQYF. In DNA form, the CDR3 reads TGTGCTAGTGCCCAGGGACTAGCGGGGAACATTCAGTACTTC.

The chain couples TRBV25-1 to TRBJ2-3, with 9 positions matching TRBD2. The V and J ends lost 8 bases and 2 bases, in that order; junction bases with no gene match: 8. Germline CDR1 is MGHDK and CDR2 is SYGVNS. This CDR3 contains 15 residues. CDR3 in DNA: TGTGCCAGCGGGTTGGGACTAGCCCTCACAGATACGCAGTATTTT. Translation gives CASGLGLALTDTQYF. Drawing the rest from reference TRBV25-1 and TRBJ2-3, the complete variable domain is EADIYQTPRYLVIGTGKKITLECSQTMGHDKMYWYQQDPGMELHLIHYSYGVNSTEKGDLSSESTVSRIRTEHFPLTLESARPSHTSQYLCASGLGLALTDTQYFGPGTRLTVL.

The chain has TRBV5-1 and TRBJ1-2; D call uncertain. Germline-derived CDR1 and CDR2 are SGHRS and YFSETQ. The CDR3 length is 13 residues. The V gene lost 4 bases and the J gene lost 2 bases, with 9 bases spanning the gap. Here the CDR3 reads CASSPGTNYGYTF. CDR3 DNA sequence: TGCGCCAGCAGCCCAGGTACCAACTATGGCTACACCTTC.

This clone came up once. The rearrangement links TRBV7-2 to TRBJ2-3, with D perhaps TRBD2 (6 bases). V was shortened by 5 bases and J by 2 bases, with 17 bases between the two germline ends. The CDR3 extends over 16 amino acids. The germline CDR1 and CDR2 sequences are SGHTA and FQGNSA. For the CDR3, the DNA is TGTGCCAGCAGCCGAGGCCCCCAGCGGGTCACAGATACGCAGTATTTT. Its protein product is CASSRGPQRVTDTQYF.

This clone appeared once. The rearrangement joins TRBV5-1 to TRBJ1-1; TRBD1 matches at 8 bases. Germline assignment: CDR1 SGHRS and CDR2 YFSETQ. The CDR3 runs to 16 residues. The J segment lost 5 bases and the V segment lost 3 bases, leaving 12 bases of the junction unmatched. The DNA for the CDR3 is TGCGCCAGCAGCTGGGAGACAGGGGTTAGAGGGACTGAAGCTTTCTTT. Protein: CASSWETGVRGTEAFF.

This chain uses TRBV6-5 with TRBJ2-1; 9 positions agree with TRBD1. Losses at the gene ends were 6 bases for V and 6 bases for J; bases not matched to a gene: 9. The CDR3 is 15 residues long. Germline values: CDR1 MNHEY, CDR2 SVGAGI. The CDR3 region has the DNA TGTGCCAGCAGCCGCTCCGGGACAGGGCGCAATGAGCAGTTCTTC. This gives the protein CASSRSGTGRNEQFF.

The rearrangement joins TRBV19 to TRBJ2-1, with a tentative D call TRBD2 (6 bases). Germline loops: CDR1 LNHDA, CDR2 SQIVND (reference sequence). This CDR3 spans 14 amino acids. V was trimmed by 7 bases and J by 5 bases, leaving 15 bases between them. The CDR3 nucleotides are TGTGCCAGTATTTATCGGGGGACCCACAATGAGCAGTTCTTC. Translation gives CASIYRGTHNEQFF.